This T cell receptor beta chain stems from a study of cytomegalovirus exposure and HLA in healthy donors. Trimming removed 2 bases from V and 5 bases from J, with 21 bases in between. Germline CDR1 reads LNHDA; CDR2 reads SQIVND (reference sequence). There are 17 residues in the CDR3. The PCR made use of 60 Vbeta and 13 Jbeta primers. TCRdb's table, derived via immunoSEQ multiplex PCR, lists solely in-frame clones and lacks some. This table has fewer than 80,000 clones, roughly 68% appearing once. This TCR derives from a woman aged 60-75 years in good health and CMV-seropositive. The chain employs TRBV19 and TRBJ1-1, with D possibly being TRBD1 (5 bases). Sequencing was done on a sample of PBMCs. The CDR3 sequence: CASSIFNRTSIKTEAFF. The CDR3 nucleotides read TGTGCCAGTAGTATATTTAACAGGACGAGTATCAAAACTGAAGCTTTCTTT.